This entry lists 29 T cell receptor beta chains sequenced from one sample in a study of beta chain features in type 1 diabetes. Every bit of the isolated RNA underwent reverse transcription, so sequencing read expressed TCRB transcripts. Measured with immunoSEQ multiplex PCR; TCRdb has only the in-frame clones, and not every one. This sample has fewer than 150,000 clones, with 6.9% found just once. Source material: central memory CD4+ T cells from blood. The receptors come from a young woman in good health.

The chain carries TRBV7-9 and TRBJ2-1, with D possibly TRBD2 on 6 matching bases. The CDR3 has 15 amino acids. The germline V gene has CDR1 SEHNR and CDR2 FQNEAQ (reference sequence). The V gene lost 5 bases and the J gene lost 4 bases, with 15 bases spanning the gap. CDR3 sequence reads: CASSNRDWDYNEQFF. CDR3 DNA: TGTGCCAGCAGCAACCGGGACTGGGATTACAATGAGCAGTTCTTC.

The genes are TRBV5-1 and TRBJ1-4; 8 bases map to TRBD1. The length of the CDR3 is 14 residues. V lost 3 bases, J lost 6 bases, and 4 bases stayed unmatched. Germline V lookup: CDR1 SGHRS, CDR2 YFSETQ. The CDR3 loop reads CASSSGTGDEKLFF. The CDR3, as DNA: TGCGCCAGCAGCTCCGGGACAGGCGATGAAAAACTGTTTTTT.

This clone was picked up a small number of times. The DNA of the CDR3 is TGTGCCAGCAGCCCCGCACCGGGGAGAAGAAGCACAGATACGCAGTATTTT. Its protein is CASSPAPGRRSTDTQYF. This chain uses TRBV7-2 with TRBJ2-3; possibly TRBD2 for D (5 bases). The CDR3 is 17 amino acids. Germline CDR1 and CDR2: SGHTA and FQGNSA. Trimming shortened V by 5 bases and J by 0 bases, and 18 bases separated the two germline ends.

The chain links TRBV13 to TRBJ2-1, with TRBD1 matching over 8 bases. Per the germline V gene, CDR1 is PRHDT and CDR2 is FYEKMQ (reference sequence). The CDR3 has 14 amino acids. V dropped 3 bases and J dropped 4; count of bases not matched to a gene: 2. The CDR3 DNA reads TGTGCCAGCAGCTTTGGGACAGGTTACAATGAGCAGTTCTTC. Translated, it gives CASSFGTGYNEQFF.

The rearrangement links TRBV11-2 to TRBJ1-1, with a tentative D call TRBD1 (5 bases). The germline V and J ends were trimmed by 0 bases and 5 bases, with 10 bases remaining between them. Germline V gives CDR1 SGHAT, CDR2 FQNNGV. This CDR3 contains 14 residues. The CDR3 DNA reads TGTGCCAGCAGCTTAGACGTGGGGGGGACTGAAGCTTTCTTT. Translating gives CASSLDVGGTEAFF.

V is TRBV5-6 and J is TRBJ1-3, with unresolved D. The CDR3 totals 14 residues. V was clipped by 0 bases and J by 4 bases, with 8 bases between them. CDR1 and CDR2 from the germline V gene are SGHDT and YYEEEE. The CDR3 spells CASSLGTNGNTIYF. CDR3 bases: TGTGCCAGCAGCTTGGGGACTAACGGAAACACCATATATTTT.

The table lists this clone with a few counts. The chain recombines TRBV7-9 with TRBJ2-5, with 7 positions matching TRBD2. This CDR3 comprises 15 residues. V shed 5 bases, J shed 5 bases, and the junction held 11 bases outside the gene matches. Germline loops: CDR1 SEHNR, CDR2 FQNEAQ (reference sequence). The CDR3 loop reads CASSRRLGGVETQYF. The CDR3 DNA is TGTGCCAGCAGCCGGAGACTGGGAGGGGTGGAGACCCAGTACTTC.

This clone was observed many times. The chain uses TRBV7-2 and TRBJ2-3, with 12 positions matching TRBD1. Germline lookup yields CDR1 SGHTA and CDR2 FQGNSA. The CDR3 spans 15 residues. The junction had 3 bases not matched to a gene; V was cut back by 2 bases and J by 6 bases. CDR3 bases: TGTGCCAGCAGCTTAATGGGACAGGGGGCCGATACGCAGTATTTT. Residues: CASSLMGQGADTQYF.

This clone was seen more than once but under ten times. The rearrangement joins TRBV6-6 to TRBJ1-3; TRBD1 might be the D (5 bases). The CDR3 sequence is 16 residues long. Per the germline V gene, CDR1 is MNHNY and CDR2 is SVGAGI (reference sequence). Trimming pared 7 bases from V and 2 bases from J, leaving 18 bases between. The chain's CDR3 is CASTETYQGTGNTIYF. The CDR3 DNA is TGTGCCAGCACCGAAACGTACCAGGGAACTGGAAACACCATATATTTT.

The chain has TRBV7-9 and TRBJ2-1; the match to TRBD2 covers 12 bases. Germline-derived CDR1 and CDR2 are SEHNR and FQNEAQ (reference sequence). With 5 bases clipped from V and 8 bases from J, the junction kept 7 bases outside the gene matches. The CDR3 sequence is 15 residues long. CDR3 region: CASSRKTSGSHEQFF. The DNA for the CDR3 is TGTGCCAGCAGCCGTAAGACTAGCGGGAGCCATGAGCAGTTCTTC.

This clone showed up just a few times. The rearrangement uses TRBV2 and TRBJ2-7; TRBD1 aligns across 11 bases. The V and J ends lost 1 base and 5 bases, in that order; junction bases with no gene match: 4. The CDR3 is 15 amino acids. Germline CDR1 is SNHLY and CDR2 is FYNNEI. CDR3 sequence: CASSEGTGGYDEQYF. CDR3 sequence (DNA): TGTGCCAGCAGTGAAGGGACAGGGGGCTACGACGAGCAGTACTTC.

This clone has only a few counts. The rearrangement joins TRBV19 to TRBJ1-5; maybe TRBD1 (5 bases). Germline assignment: CDR1 LNHDA and CDR2 SQIVND (reference sequence). The CDR3 extends over 15 amino acids. The V and J ends lost 5 bases and 5 bases respectively, with 16 bases between them. The CDR3 loop reads CASSPVSRGDQPQHF. The CDR3, as DNA: TGTGCCAGTAGTCCCGTAAGTCGGGGGGATCAGCCCCAGCATTTT. The full variable domain, with the rest looked up from reference TRBV19 and TRBJ1-5, is DGGITQSPKYLFRKEGQNVTLSCEQNLNHDAMYWYRQDPGQGLRLIYYSQIVNDFQKGDIAEGYSVSREKKESFPLTVTSAQKNPTAFYLCASSPVSRGDQPQHFGDGTRLSIL.

The rearrangement uses TRBV30 and TRBJ2-1; 8 nucleotides align to TRBD2. CDR1 GTSNPN and CDR2 SVGIG come from the germline V gene (reference sequence). V gave up 2 bases and J gave up 9 bases; unmatched junction bases: 6. This CDR3 comprises 13 residues. The DNA of the CDR3 is TGTGCCTGGAGTCGAAGCGGGGGACCTGAGCAGTTCTTC. Encoded protein: CAWSRSGGPEQFF.

The rearrangement uses TRBV29-1 and TRBJ2-1; a weak D match, TRBD1 (6 bases). Trimming cost V 3 bases and J 6 bases, with 9 bases left between them. The CDR3 has 12 residues. Per germline, CDR1 SQVTM and CDR2 ANQGSEA. The CDR3 DNA reads as TGCAGCGTTGAGGACAGCTTCAATGAGCAGTTCTTC. Protein product: CSVEDSFNEQFF.

This clone occurred many times. V usage is TRBV21-1 and J usage is TRBJ2-2; TRBD2 was called by the table and not checked on the DNA. TRBV21-1 corresponds to a pseudogene. The CDR3 extends over 17 amino acids. CDR3 nucleotide sequence: TGTGCCAGCAGCAAAGCTGGAGCGGGTGCGAACACCGGGGAGCTGTTTTTT. Translated: CASSKAGAGANTGELFF.

This clone was seen more than once but under ten times. This chain joins TRBV7-3 and TRBJ2-1; D is possibly TRBD1 (6 bases). The CDR3 is made up of 12 amino acids. V gave up 5 bases and J gave up 10 bases, with 12 bases separating them. Germline CDR1 SGHTA, CDR2 FQGTGA. The CDR3 DNA reads TGTGCCAGCAGCCCCACAGGGCCCGAGCAGTTCTTC. It yields the protein CASSPTGPEQFF.

V usage is TRBV30 and J usage is TRBJ2-3; D possibly uses TRBD1 or TRBD2 (5 bases each). Germline V gene sequence: CDR1 GTSNPN, CDR2 SVGIG (reference sequence). CDR3 length: 13 residues. The DNA for the CDR3 is TGTGCTTGGGGGAGCGGACGAGGGGATACGCAGTATTTT. As protein: CAWGSGRGDTQYF.

The table lists this clone with many counts. V and J are TRBV30 and TRBJ1-2; the match to TRBD1 covers 8 bases. In germline, CDR1 is GTSNPN, CDR2 SVGIG (reference sequence). The CDR3 runs 12 residues. Trimming cost V 4 bases and J 4 bases; bases outside gene matches: 2. The CDR3 coding sequence is TGTGCCTGGACCGGGACAGGCTATGGCTACACCTTC. As protein: CAWTGTGYGYTF.

The chain joins TRBV20-1 to TRBJ1-1; D is unresolved. V was shortened by 4 bases and J by 1 base, with 4 bases between the two germline ends. The CDR3 covers 11 residues. Per germline, CDR1 DFQATT and CDR2 SNEGSKA (reference sequence). In DNA form, the CDR3 reads TGCAGTGCTACAGGGAACACTGAAGCTTTCTTT. Encoded protein: CSATGNTEAFF.

CDR3 region: CASSLRLASGSTYEQYF. CDR3 bases: TGTGCCAGCAGTTTACGTCTCGCTAGCGGGAGCACCTACGAGCAGTACTTC. The chain has TRBV27 and TRBJ2-7; 10 bases match TRBD2. Per the germline V gene, CDR1 is MNHEY and CDR2 is SMNVEV (reference sequence). The J segment lost 2 bases and the V segment lost 2 bases, leaving 9 bases of the junction unmatched. This CDR3 region has 17 residues.

V is TRBV5-1 and J is TRBJ2-2; TRBD2 agrees at 8 bases. The CDR3 runs 14 residues. The V segment lost 4 bases and the J segment 2 bases; nucleotides outside the gene matches: 1. Per germline, CDR1 SGHRS and CDR2 YFSETQ. CDR3 nucleotides: TGCGCCAGCAGCACTAGCGGTAACACCGGGGAGCTGTTTTTT. It yields the protein CASSTSGNTGELFF. Using reference TRBV5-1 and TRBJ2-2 for the parts outside the CDR3, the full variable domain is KAGVTQTPRYLIKTRGQQVTLSCSPISGHRSVSWYQQTPGQGLQFLFEYFSETQRNKGNFPGRFSGRQFSNSRSEMNVSTLELGDSALYLCASSTSGNTGELFFGEGSRLTVL.

The table lists this clone with a few counts. The V and J genes are TRBV6-1 and TRBJ2-7; possibly TRBD2 for D (5 bases). The CDR3 totals 11 residues. Germline V gene sequence: CDR1 MNHNS, CDR2 SASEGT. V lost 6 bases to trimming and J lost 6 bases, with 9 bases between them. The CDR3 protein is CASRWEFEQYF. The CDR3 coding sequence is TGTGCCAGCAGGTGGGAGTTCGAGCAGTACTTC.

The chain carries TRBV4-1 and TRBJ2-1; perhaps TRBD2 as D (5 bases). The CDR3 sequence is 16 residues long. V was cut by 0 bases and J by 2 bases, with 11 bases left in between. Germline V lookup: CDR1 MGHRA, CDR2 YSYEKL. In DNA form, the CDR3 reads TGCGCCAGCAGCCAAGAGGTGGGAGTAGCCTACAATGAGCAGTTCTTC. Protein product: CASSQEVGVAYNEQFF.

The chain joins TRBV28 to TRBJ2-5, with 11 nucleotides matching TRBD2. Germline CDR1 reads MDHEN; CDR2 reads SYDVKM. The CDR3 is 15 residues long. V shed 5 bases and J 4 bases; nucleotides not matched to a gene: 6. The CDR3 here is CASSRLAGRGETQYF. The CDR3, as DNA: TGTGCCAGCAGTCGACTAGCGGGAAGAGGAGAGACCCAGTACTTC.

This clone turned up a few times. V usage is TRBV11-2 and J usage is TRBJ1-3; TRBD1 aligns across 7 bases. J gave up 4 bases and V 1 base, and 7 bases lay outside the gene matches. Germline V gene sequence: CDR1 SGHAT, CDR2 FQNNGV. This CDR3 has 16 amino acids. The CDR3 reads CASSLVGRGSGNTIYF. Written as DNA, the CDR3 is TGTGCCAGCAGCTTAGTCGGCAGGGGGTCCGGAAACACCATATATTTT.

This clone was picked up a small number of times. This chain links TRBV7-9 with TRBJ2-1; D is unclear. V was pared by 1 base and J by 7 bases, with 5 bases between. Germline V gives CDR1 SEHNR, CDR2 FQNEAQ (reference sequence). The CDR3 extends over 12 amino acids. CDR3 loop: CASSLVENEQFF. Here the CDR3 DNA reads TGTGCCAGCAGCTTAGTGGAGAATGAGCAGTTCTTC.

The CDR3 spells CAGGQGAQGNTIYF. The CDR3 DNA reads as TGTGCCGGCGGGCAGGGGGCGCAAGGAAACACCATATATTTT. This chain links TRBV21-1 with TRBJ1-3; the D call of TRBD1 is as the table states it, not checked on the DNA. TRBV21-1 counts as a pseudogene. The CDR3 sequence is 14 residues long.

The chain is built from TRBV28 and TRBJ1-5, with no clear D. CDR3 length: 12 amino acids. Per germline, CDR1 MDHEN and CDR2 SYDVKM. The ends were cut back, 8 bases at V and 0 bases at J, with 5 bases in the middle. CDR3 DNA: TGTGCCAGCCGTGTTAGCAATCAGCCCCAGCATTTT. This translates into CASRVSNQPQHF.

This clone occurred a few times. The chain couples TRBV7-9 to TRBJ2-3; 10 bases fit TRBD2. J gave up 3 bases and V 7 bases, and 7 bases lay outside the gene matches. This CDR3 region has 15 residues. The germline V gene has CDR1 SEHNR and CDR2 FQNEAQ (reference sequence). The CDR3 loop reads CASISSGSVTDTQYF. CDR3 DNA: TGTGCCAGCATTTCTAGCGGGAGCGTAACAGATACGCAGTATTTT.